This is a list of T cell receptor beta chains from one sample in a study of blood T cell repertoires in COVID-19. Generated by immunoSEQ multiplex PCR, the TCRdb table keeps only in-frame clones and is missing some. The sample includes around 48,000 clones, about nine tenths of them seen just once. The sequenced sample was peripheral blood. All receptors come from a man aged 60 to 75 with active or convalescent COVID-19. The CDR3 runs from the conserved cysteine through the conserved F or W. D genes are given only for firm matches. A row's size may be missing; if present it is once, few, many or a size class.

D gene: TRBD2
V gene: TRBV6-2/TRBV6-3
clone size: NA
J gene: TRBJ2-7
CDR3 DNA: TGTGCCAGCAGCCCACCGACTAGCGGGGGCACCTACGAGCAGTACTTC
CDR3 protein: CASSPPTSGGTYEQYF

D gene: TRBD2
V gene: TRBV2
clone size: NA
J gene: TRBJ2-1
CDR3 DNA: TGTGCCAGCACGGGACTAGCTTACAATGAGCAGTTCTTC
CDR3 protein: CASTGLAYNEQFF

D gene: NA
V gene: TRBV2
clone size: NA
J gene: TRBJ1-1
CDR3 DNA: TGTGCCAGCAGGGAGCTTGATGACAGCTCGAACACTGAAGCTTTCTTT
CDR3 protein: CASRELDDSSNTEAFF

D gene: NA
V gene: TRBV6-5
clone size: NA
J gene: TRBJ2-1
CDR3 DNA: TGTGCCAGCAGTTACGCACACGATGAGCAGTTCTTC
CDR3 protein: CASSYAHDEQFF

D gene: NA
V gene: TRBV20-1
clone size: NA
J gene: TRBJ1-5
CDR3 DNA: TGCAGTGCTAGTGGAGTCCAGCCCCAGCATTTT
CDR3 protein: CSASGVQPQHF

D gene: TRBD2
V gene: TRBV5-7
clone size: NA
J gene: TRBJ2-2
CDR3 DNA: TGTGCCAGCAGCTTGGAACTAGCGACGAACACCGGGGAGCTGTTTTTT
CDR3 protein: CASSLELATNTGELFF

D gene: TRBD1
V gene: TRBV18
clone size: NA
J gene: TRBJ1-6
CDR3 DNA: TGTGCCAGCTCACCACTTGGGACAGCCTATAATTCACCCCTCCACTTT
CDR3 protein: CASSPLGTAYNSPLHF

D gene: NA
V gene: TRBV28
clone size: few
J gene: TRBJ1-2
CDR3 DNA: TGTGCCAGCAGTTTGGCCCGGGACTTAGGAGATGGCTACACCTTC
CDR3 protein: CASSLARDLGDGYTF

D gene: TRBD1
V gene: TRBV19
clone size: few
J gene: TRBJ1-5
CDR3 DNA: TGTGCCAGTCGTAACAGGGGCTTCTTAGCAGAGGAGCCCCAGCATTTT
CDR3 protein: CASRNRGFLAEEPQHF

D gene: NA
V gene: TRBV21-1
clone size: NA
J gene: TRBJ1-4
CDR3 DNA: TGTGCCAGCAAGTACATCTCTAATGAAAAACTGTTTTTT
CDR3 protein: CASKYISNEKLFF

D gene: NA
V gene: TRBV12-3/TRBV12-4
clone size: once
J gene: TRBJ1-4
CDR3 DNA: TGTGCCAGCAGTTTTTATTCGGGGGAAAAACTGTTTTTT
CDR3 protein: CASSFYSGEKLFF

D gene: NA
V gene: TRBV19
clone size: many
J gene: TRBJ1-1
CDR3 DNA: TGTGCCAGTAGTATGGGCAGGGCCCTCACTGAAGCTTTCTTT
CDR3 protein: CASSMGRALTEAFF

D gene: NA
V gene: TRBV4-3
clone size: NA
J gene: TRBJ2-3
CDR3 DNA: TGCGCCAGCAGCCAAGATTTACGGACGGGGGATGCGCAGTATTTT
CDR3 protein: CASSQDLRTGDAQYF

D gene: NA
V gene: TRBV10-1
clone size: once
J gene: TRBJ1-5
CDR3 DNA: TGCGCCAGCAGTGTCGAGGGCAATCAGCCCCAGCATTTT
CDR3 protein: CASSVEGNQPQHF

D gene: TRBD2
V gene: TRBV5-1
clone size: NA
J gene: TRBJ2-1
CDR3 DNA: TGCGCCAGCAGGTCGGTAGCGGGGGGCCATAATGAGCAGTTCTTC
CDR3 protein: CASRSVAGGHNEQFF

D gene: NA
V gene: TRBV28
clone size: NA
J gene: TRBJ1-6
CDR3 DNA: TGTGCCAGTAGAACAGGGTATGGGTCACCCCTCCACTTT
CDR3 protein: CASRTGYGSPLHF

D gene: NA
V gene: TRBV9
clone size: NA
J gene: TRBJ2-2
CDR3 DNA: TGTGCCAGCAGCGTAGGACACTCGACCGGGGAGCTGTTTTTT
CDR3 protein: CASSVGHSTGELFF

D gene: NA
V gene: TRBV30
clone size: NA
J gene: TRBJ1-5
CDR3 DNA: TGTGCCTGGAGTGTCGCCTTGACAGGTAGCAATCAGCCCCAGCATTTT
CDR3 protein: CAWSVALTGSNQPQHF

D gene: NA
V gene: TRBV19
clone size: NA
J gene: TRBJ1-5
CDR3 DNA: TGTGCCAGTAGTCTGAATAGGGGGAGCAATCAGCCCCAGCATTTT
CDR3 protein: CASSLNRGSNQPQHF

D gene: TRBD1
V gene: TRBV28
clone size: NA
J gene: TRBJ1-2
CDR3 DNA: TGTGCCAGCAGTTTCCGACAGGGGGCGAAACGTAACTATGGCTACACCTTC
CDR3 protein: CASSFRQGAKRNYGYTF

D gene: NA
V gene: TRBV12-3/TRBV12-4
clone size: NA
J gene: TRBJ1-2
CDR3 DNA: TGTGCCAGCAGTTTAGACGTCCGGTATGGCTACACCTTC
CDR3 protein: CASSLDVRYGYTF

D gene: NA
V gene: TRBV18
clone size: NA
J gene: TRBJ2-3
CDR3 DNA: TGTGCCAGCCTCCTGTTGACTAGCACAGATACGCAGTATTTT
CDR3 protein: CASLLLTSTDTQYF

D gene: NA
V gene: TRBV7-2
clone size: NA
J gene: TRBJ1-5
CDR3 DNA: TGTGCCAGCAGCTTCTATAGCAATCAGCCCCAGCATTTT
CDR3 protein: CASSFYSNQPQHF

D gene: TRBD1
V gene: TRBV19
clone size: NA
J gene: TRBJ2-3
CDR3 DNA: TGTGCCAGTTCCCCGGACAGGGGCGGACTGCGATATTTT
CDR3 protein: CASSPDRGGLRYF

D gene: NA
V gene: TRBV7-2
clone size: NA
J gene: TRBJ2-7
CDR3 DNA: TGTGCCAGCAGCTTAGTCAGAAGGGGGGGAACCTACGAGCAGTACTTC
CDR3 protein: CASSLVRRGGTYEQYF

D gene: NA
V gene: TRBV14
clone size: NA
J gene: TRBJ1-2
CDR3 DNA: TGTGCCAGCAGCCTATCGGACAGTGGCTACACCTTC
CDR3 protein: CASSLSDSGYTF

D gene: TRBD2
V gene: TRBV11-2
clone size: NA
J gene: TRBJ2-1
CDR3 DNA: TGTGCCAGCAGCTTAACTAGCGGGGGTGTAAATGAGCAGTTCTTC
CDR3 protein: CASSLTSGGVNEQFF